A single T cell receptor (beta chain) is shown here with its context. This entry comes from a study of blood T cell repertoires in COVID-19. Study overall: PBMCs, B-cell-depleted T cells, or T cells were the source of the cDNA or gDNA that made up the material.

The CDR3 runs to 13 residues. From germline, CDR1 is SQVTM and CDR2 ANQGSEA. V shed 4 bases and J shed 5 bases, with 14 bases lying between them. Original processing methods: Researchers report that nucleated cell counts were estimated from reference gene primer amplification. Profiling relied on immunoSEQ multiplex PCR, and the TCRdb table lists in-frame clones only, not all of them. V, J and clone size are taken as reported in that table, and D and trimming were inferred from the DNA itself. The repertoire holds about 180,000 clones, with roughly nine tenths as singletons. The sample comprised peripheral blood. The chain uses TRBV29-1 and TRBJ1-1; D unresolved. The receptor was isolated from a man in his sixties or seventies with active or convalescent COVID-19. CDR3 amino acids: CSVATNLGTEAFF. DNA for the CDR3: TGCAGCGTTGCGACAAATCTGGGTACTGAAGCTTTCTTT.